The T cell receptor (beta chain) described here comes from a study of OX40 agonist ivuxolimab in advanced cancers. Whole-study context: A mean age of roughly 60 years, range about 20 to 79, was recorded, and under 85% were male. Partial response was recorded in three patients: one hepatocellular carcinoma and two cutaneous melanoma cases.

TCRdb's copy holds only in-frame clones and misses some; the assay was immunoSEQ multiplex PCR. The sample lists 55,000 to 65,000 clones; 85% to 95% were seen once. Overall study findings and caveats: Certain nonresponders likewise exhibited a low normalized T-cell clonal expansion. Patients with a partial response at 0.1-3.0 mg/kg had among the lowest clonal expansion.

Points on this clone: Its antigen is not known.

This clonotype was obtained from an adult with an advanced solid tumor such as melanoma, head and neck, liver or kidney cancer. The sequencing used CD4+ or CD8+ T cells sorted from blood, collected in a trial of the OX40 agonist ivuxolimab.

The CDR3 protein is CASMRDTGNTEAFF. CDR3 bases: TGTGCCAGCATGCGGGACACCGGGAACACTGAAGCTTTCTTT. The chain recombines TRBV2 with TRBJ1-1; the D gene is possibly TRBD1 (6 bases). The germline V gene encodes CDR1 SNHLY and CDR2 FYNNEI. This CDR3 is 14 amino acids long. V gave up 7 bases and J gave up 1 base, with 13 bases separating them.